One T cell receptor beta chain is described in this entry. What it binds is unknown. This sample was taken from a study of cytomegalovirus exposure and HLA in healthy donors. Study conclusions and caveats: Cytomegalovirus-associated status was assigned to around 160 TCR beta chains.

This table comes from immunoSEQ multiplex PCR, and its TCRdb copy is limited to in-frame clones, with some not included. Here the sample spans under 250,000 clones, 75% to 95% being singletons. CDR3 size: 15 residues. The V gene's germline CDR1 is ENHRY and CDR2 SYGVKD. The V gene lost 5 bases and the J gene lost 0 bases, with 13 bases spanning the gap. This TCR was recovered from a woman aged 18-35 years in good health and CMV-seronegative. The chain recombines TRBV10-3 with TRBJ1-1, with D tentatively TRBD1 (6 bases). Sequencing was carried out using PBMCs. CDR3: CAISLGGALNTEAFF. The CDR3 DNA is TGTGCCATCAGTCTGGGGGGGGCCCTGAACACTGAAGCTTTCTTT.